This TCR beta chain derives from a study of T cell responses to AZD1222 COVID-19 vaccine. This table comes from immunoSEQ multiplex PCR, and its TCRdb copy is limited to in-frame clones, with some not included. The table shows 84,000 or so clones, with over 80% occurring only once. The CDR3 runs 16 residues. Germline V CDR1 and CDR2: MDHEN, SYDVKM. Trimming cost V 4 bases and J 1 base; bases outside gene matches: 9. Study-level findings and limits: Spike-specific TCR depth and breadth grew after two AZD1222 doses. Unmutated regions of variants are reportedly targeted by nearly half of spike-specific TCRs.

Notes on this clone: The antigen is unknown.

This clonotype originated in an adult in good health. V and J are TRBV28 and TRBJ2-7; TRBD2 matches at 8 bases. The material sequenced was peripheral blood, taken on day 0 of AZD1222 vaccination. CDR3 region: CASSSFGLAESYEQYF. The CDR3 nucleotides are TGTGCCAGCAGTTCCTTCGGACTAGCTGAGTCCTACGAGCAGTACTTC. The full variable domain, completed using reference TRBV28 and TRBJ2-7, is DVKVTQSSRYLVKRTGEKVFLECVQDMDHENMFWYRQDPGLGLRLIYFSYDVKMKEKGDIPEGYSVSREKKERFSLILESASTNQTSMYLCASSSFGLAESYEQYFGPGTRLTVT.